This T cell receptor beta chain derives from a study of cytomegalovirus exposure and HLA in healthy donors. The study, taken as a whole, reports: Later analysis identified a missense DCLRE1C variant that was linked to TCR beta V- and J-gene trimming. Later analysis suggested most CMV-associated TCR beta chains were HLA-restricted. Among the most significant clusters, several appeared linked to common viral pathogens in a later analysis.

Amplification used 60 Vbeta primers and 13 Jbeta primers. This table comes from immunoSEQ multiplex PCR, and its TCRdb copy is limited to in-frame clones, with some not included. Here the sample spans 160,000 or so clones, around 81% being singletons. Each donor was healthy, and each was a bone marrow donor. The V end lost 0 bases, the J end lost 9 bases, and 10 bases lay between the germline ends. The CDR3 runs to 14 residues. CDR1 and CDR2 (germline): SGHNT, YYREEE (reference sequence). To note about this clone: Its antigen remains unknown.

This receptor was obtained from a woman in her forties or fifties in good health and CMV-seronegative. Sequencing was done on a sample of PBMCs. This chain links TRBV5-4 with TRBJ1-6; D unclear. CDR3 protein: CASSLGGRSSPLHF. The CDR3 region has the DNA TGTGCCAGCAGCTTGGGCGGAAGGAGTTCACCCCTCCACTTT.